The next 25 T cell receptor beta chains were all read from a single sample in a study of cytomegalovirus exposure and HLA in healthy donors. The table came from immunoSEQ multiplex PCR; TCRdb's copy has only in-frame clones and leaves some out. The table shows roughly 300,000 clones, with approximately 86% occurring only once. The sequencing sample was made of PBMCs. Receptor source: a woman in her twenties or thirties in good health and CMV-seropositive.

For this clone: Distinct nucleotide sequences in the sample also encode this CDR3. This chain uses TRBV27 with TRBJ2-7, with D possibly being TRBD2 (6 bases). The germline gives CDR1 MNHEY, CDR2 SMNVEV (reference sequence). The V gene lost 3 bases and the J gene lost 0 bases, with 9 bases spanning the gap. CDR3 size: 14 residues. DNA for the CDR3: TGTGCCAGCAGTTTGGGCGGGAACTCCTACGAGCAGTACTTC. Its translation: CASSLGGNSYEQYF.

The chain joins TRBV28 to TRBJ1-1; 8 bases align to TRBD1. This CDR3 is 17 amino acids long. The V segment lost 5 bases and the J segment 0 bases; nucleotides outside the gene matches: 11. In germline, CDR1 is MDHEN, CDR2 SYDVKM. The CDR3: CASSTSDRGPMNTEAFF. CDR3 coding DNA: TGTGCCAGCAGTACCTCAGACAGGGGCCCGATGAACACTGAAGCTTTCTTT.

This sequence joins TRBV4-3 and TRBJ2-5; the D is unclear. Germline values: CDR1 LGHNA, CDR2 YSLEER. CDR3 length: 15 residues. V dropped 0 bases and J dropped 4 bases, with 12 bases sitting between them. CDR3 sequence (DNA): TGCGCCAGCAGCCAAGATCGGTCTCCTCGAGAGACCCAGTACTTC. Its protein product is CASSQDRSPRETQYF.

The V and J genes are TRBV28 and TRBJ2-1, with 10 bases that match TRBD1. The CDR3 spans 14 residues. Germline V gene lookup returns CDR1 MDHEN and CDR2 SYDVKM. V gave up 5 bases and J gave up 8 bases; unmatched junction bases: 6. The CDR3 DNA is TGTGCCAGCAGTCCCCCCGACAGGGGGCATGAGCAGTTCTTC. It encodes CASSPPDRGHEQFF.

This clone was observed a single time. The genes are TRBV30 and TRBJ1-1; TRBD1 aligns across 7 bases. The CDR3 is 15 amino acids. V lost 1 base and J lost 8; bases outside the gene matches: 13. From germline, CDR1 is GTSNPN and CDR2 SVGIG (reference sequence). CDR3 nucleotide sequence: TGTGCCTGGAGTGAACAATCGACAGGGAGAGGGGAAGCTTTCTTT. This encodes CAWSEQSTGRGEAFF. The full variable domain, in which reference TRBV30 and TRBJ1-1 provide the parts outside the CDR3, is SQTIHQWPATLVQPVGSPLSLECTVEGTSNPNLYWYRQAAGRGLQLLFYSVGIGQISSEVPQNLSASRPQDRQFILSSKKLLLSDSGFYLCAWSEQSTGRGEAFFGQGTRLTVV.

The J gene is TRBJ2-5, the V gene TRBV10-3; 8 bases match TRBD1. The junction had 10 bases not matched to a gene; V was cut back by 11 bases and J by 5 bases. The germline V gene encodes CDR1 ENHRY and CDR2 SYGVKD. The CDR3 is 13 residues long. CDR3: CAWADRAYETQYF. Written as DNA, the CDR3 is TGTGCCTGGGCGGACAGGGCGTACGAGACCCAGTACTTC.

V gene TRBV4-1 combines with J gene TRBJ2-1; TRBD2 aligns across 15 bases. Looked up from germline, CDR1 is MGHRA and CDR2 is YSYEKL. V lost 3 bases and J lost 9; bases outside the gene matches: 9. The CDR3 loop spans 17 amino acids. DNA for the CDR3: TGCGCCAGCAGCCAGGGACTAGCGGGAGGTTACAATAGTGAGCAGTTCTTC. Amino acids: CASSQGLAGGYNSEQFF.

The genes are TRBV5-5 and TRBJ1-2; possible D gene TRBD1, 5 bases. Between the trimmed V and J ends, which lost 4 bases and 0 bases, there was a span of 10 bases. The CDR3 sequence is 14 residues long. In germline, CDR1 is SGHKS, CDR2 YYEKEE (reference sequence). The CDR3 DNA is TGTGCCAGCAGCGCCAGGGTTGCTAACTATGGCTACACCTTC. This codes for CASSARVANYGYTF.

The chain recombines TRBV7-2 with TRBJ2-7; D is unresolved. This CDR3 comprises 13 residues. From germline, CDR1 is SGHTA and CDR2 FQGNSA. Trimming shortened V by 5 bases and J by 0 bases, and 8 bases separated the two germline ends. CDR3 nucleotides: TGTGCCAGCAGCGCGTTTAGCTCCTACGAGCAGTACTTC. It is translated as CASSAFSSYEQYF.

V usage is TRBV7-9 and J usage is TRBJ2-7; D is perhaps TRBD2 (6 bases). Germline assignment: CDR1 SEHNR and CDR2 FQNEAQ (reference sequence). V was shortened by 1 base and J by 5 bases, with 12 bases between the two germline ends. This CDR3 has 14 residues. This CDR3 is CASSLGGGFDEQYF. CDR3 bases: TGTGCCAGCAGCTTAGGTGGGGGGTTCGACGAGCAGTACTTC.

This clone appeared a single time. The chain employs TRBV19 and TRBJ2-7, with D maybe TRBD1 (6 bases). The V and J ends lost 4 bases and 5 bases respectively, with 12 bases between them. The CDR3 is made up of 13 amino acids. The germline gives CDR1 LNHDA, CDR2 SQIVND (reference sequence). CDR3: CASSTNTGNEQYF. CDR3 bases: TGTGCCAGTAGTACAAACACAGGGAACGAGCAGTACTTC.

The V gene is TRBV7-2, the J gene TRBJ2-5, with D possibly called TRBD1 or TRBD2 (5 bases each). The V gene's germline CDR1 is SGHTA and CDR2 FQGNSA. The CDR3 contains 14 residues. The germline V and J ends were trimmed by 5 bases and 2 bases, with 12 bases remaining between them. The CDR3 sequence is CASSAGTGQETQYF. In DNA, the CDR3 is TGTGCCAGCAGCGCAGGGACCGGACAAGAGACCCAGTACTTC.

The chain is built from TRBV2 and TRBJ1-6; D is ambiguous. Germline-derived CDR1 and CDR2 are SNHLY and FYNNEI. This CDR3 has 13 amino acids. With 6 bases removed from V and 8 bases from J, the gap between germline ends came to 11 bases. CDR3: CASRGSHYSPLHF. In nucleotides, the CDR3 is TGTGCCAGCAGAGGTTCTCACTATTCACCCCTCCACTTT.

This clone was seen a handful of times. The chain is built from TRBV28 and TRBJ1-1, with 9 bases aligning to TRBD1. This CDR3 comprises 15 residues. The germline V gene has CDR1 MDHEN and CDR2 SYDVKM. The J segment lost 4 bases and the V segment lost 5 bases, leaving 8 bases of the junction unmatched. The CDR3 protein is CASSLRTGEATEAFF. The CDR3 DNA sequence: TGTGCCAGCAGTCTCCGGACAGGGGAAGCCACTGAAGCTTTCTTT.

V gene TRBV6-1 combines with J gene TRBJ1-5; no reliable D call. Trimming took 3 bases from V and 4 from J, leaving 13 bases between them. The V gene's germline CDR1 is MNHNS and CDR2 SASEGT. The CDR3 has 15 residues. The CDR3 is CASSDGVFGNQPQHF. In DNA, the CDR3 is TGTGCCAGCAGTGACGGGGTTTTCGGGAATCAGCCCCAGCATTTT.

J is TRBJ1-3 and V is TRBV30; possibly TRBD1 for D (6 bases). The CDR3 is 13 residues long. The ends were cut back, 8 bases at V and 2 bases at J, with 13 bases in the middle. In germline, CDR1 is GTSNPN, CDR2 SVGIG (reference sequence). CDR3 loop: CAGKRGAGNTIYF. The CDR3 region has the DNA TGTGCCGGAAAAAGGGGGGCTGGAAACACCATATATTTT.

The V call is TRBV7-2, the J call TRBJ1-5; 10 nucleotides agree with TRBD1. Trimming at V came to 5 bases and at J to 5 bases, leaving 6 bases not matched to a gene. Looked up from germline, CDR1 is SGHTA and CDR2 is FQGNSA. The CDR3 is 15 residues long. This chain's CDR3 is CASSPDRGIYQPQHF. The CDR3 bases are TGTGCCAGCAGCCCGGACAGGGGGATATATCAGCCCCAGCATTTT.

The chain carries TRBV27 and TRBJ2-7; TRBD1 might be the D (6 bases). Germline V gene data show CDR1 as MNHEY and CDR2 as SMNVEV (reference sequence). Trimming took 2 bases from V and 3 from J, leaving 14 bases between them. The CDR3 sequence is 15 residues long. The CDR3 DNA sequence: TGTGCCAGCAGTTTAACAGGGTACGGACACTACGAGCAGTACTTC. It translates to CASSLTGYGHYEQYF.

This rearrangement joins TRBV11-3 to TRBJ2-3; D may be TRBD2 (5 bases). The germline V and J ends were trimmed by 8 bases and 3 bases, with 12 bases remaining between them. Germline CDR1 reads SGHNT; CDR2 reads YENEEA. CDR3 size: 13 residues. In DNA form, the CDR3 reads TGTGCCAGCGCTAAGGGCGGGACAGATACGCAGTATTTT. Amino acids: CASAKGGTDTQYF.

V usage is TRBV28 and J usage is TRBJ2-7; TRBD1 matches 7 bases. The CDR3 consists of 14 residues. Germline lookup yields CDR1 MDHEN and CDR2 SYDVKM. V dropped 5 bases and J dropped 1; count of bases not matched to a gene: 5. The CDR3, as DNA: TGTGCCAGCAGTCCCGGGACAGAGTCCTACGAGCAGTACTTC. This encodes CASSPGTESYEQYF.

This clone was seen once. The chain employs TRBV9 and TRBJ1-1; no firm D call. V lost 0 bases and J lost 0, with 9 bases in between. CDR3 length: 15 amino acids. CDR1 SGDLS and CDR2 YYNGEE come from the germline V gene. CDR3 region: CASSVAEGMNTEAFF. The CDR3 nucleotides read TGTGCCAGCAGCGTAGCCGAGGGTATGAACACTGAAGCTTTCTTT.

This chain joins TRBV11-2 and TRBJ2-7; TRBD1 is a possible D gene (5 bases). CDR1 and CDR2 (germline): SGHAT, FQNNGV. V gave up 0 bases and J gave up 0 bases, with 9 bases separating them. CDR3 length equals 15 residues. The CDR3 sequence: CASSLDRVSSYEQYF. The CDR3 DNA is TGTGCCAGCAGCTTAGACAGGGTAAGCTCCTACGAGCAGTACTTC.

The CDR3 bases are TGTGCCAGCAGCTTTTCCGGGGCCGGGGAGCTGTTTTTT. It yields the protein CASSFSGAGELFF. The V call is TRBV5-4, the J call TRBJ2-2; a possible D gene is TRBD2 (5 bases). The CDR3 length is 13 residues. V was shortened by 2 bases and J by 6 bases, with 8 bases between the two germline ends. Germline V gene data show CDR1 as SGHNT and CDR2 as YYREEE (reference sequence).

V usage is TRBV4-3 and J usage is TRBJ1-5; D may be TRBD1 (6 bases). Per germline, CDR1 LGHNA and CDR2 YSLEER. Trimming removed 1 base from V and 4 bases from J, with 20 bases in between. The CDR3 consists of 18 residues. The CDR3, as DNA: TGCGCCAGCAGCCAAGGAATGGGTTCGGGGGGCATGAATCAGCCCCAGCATTTT. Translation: CASSQGMGSGGMNQPQHF.

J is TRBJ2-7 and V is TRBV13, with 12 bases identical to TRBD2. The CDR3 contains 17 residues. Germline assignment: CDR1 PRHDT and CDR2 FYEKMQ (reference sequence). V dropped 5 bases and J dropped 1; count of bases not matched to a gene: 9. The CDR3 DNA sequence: TGTGCCAGCAGCCCCTCGGCTAGCGGGAGGGATTCCTACGAGCAGTACTTC. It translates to CASSPSASGRDSYEQYF.